The 2 T cell receptor beta chains reported below all come from one sample, sequenced in a study of blood T cell repertoires in COVID-19. The method was immunoSEQ multiplex PCR; TCRdb's version includes in-frame clones alone and lacks a portion of them. This sample carries hundreds of thousands of clones, around 90% of them seen once, and the ten largest clones take about 8.9%. Sequencing was done on a sample of PBMCs or T cells enriched from blood (not recorded which). These receptors all come from a woman aged 18-29 years who had recovered from COVID-19.

This clone was seen a single time. This chain connects TRBV29-1 to TRBJ2-7; TRBD1 aligns across 9 bases. CDR1 and CDR2 (germline): SQVTM, ANQGSEA. There are 14 residues in the CDR3. The V gene end was trimmed by 6 bases and the J gene end by 2 bases; junction bases not matched to a gene: 8. The CDR3 protein is CSVLMDRGAYEQYF. The CDR3, as DNA: TGCAGCGTACTCATGGACAGGGGCGCCTACGAGCAGTACTTC.

The CDR3 reads CAWSVGQYGYTF. The CDR3 DNA is TGTGCCTGGAGTGTAGGACAGTATGGCTACACCTTC. This chain joins TRBV30 and TRBJ1-2; D possibly corresponds to TRBD1 (6 bases). The CDR3 has 12 amino acids. V gave up 0 bases and J gave up 5 bases, with 7 bases separating them. Germline loops: CDR1 GTSNPN, CDR2 SVGIG (reference sequence).